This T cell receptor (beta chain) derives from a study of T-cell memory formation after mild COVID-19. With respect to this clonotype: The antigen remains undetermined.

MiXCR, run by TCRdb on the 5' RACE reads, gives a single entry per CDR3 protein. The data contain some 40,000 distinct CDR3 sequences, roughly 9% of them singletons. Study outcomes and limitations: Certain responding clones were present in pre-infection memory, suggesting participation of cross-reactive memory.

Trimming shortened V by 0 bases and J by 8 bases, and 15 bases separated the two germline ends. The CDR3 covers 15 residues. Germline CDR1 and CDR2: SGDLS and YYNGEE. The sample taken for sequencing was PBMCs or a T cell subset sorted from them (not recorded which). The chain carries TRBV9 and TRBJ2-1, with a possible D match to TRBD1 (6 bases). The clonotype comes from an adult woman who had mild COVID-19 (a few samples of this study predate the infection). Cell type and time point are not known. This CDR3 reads CASSVGLQGSDEQFF. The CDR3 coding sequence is TGTGCCAGCAGCGTAGGATTACAGGGTAGTGATGAGCAGTTCTTC.